The 6 T cell receptor beta chains below were found in one sample sequenced in a study of T cell responses to AZD1222 COVID-19 vaccine (dated by TCRdb to the early 2020s). Library creation used the immunoSEQ multiplex PCR assay. Drawn from immuneACCESS, this table holds only the in-frame rearrangements with V and J called that TCRdb kept. Clones are partly lost; checked studies trace under half to an unresolved V gene and leave the rest unexplained. Across this sample there are about 190,000 clones, with under 95% seen only once. Roughly 0.98% of the sample belongs to the ten largest clones. Read against the paper, the sample's time point label means: baseline before first vaccination. Sequencing used peripheral blood, obtained on day 0 of AZD1222 vaccination. The receptors here all came from an adult in good health.

The J gene is TRBJ2-7, the V gene TRBV6-2 or TRBV6-3; D gene unclear. The CDR3 sequence is 14 residues long. The germline V gene has CDR1 MNHEY and CDR2 SVGEGT. V was clipped by 1 base and J by 0 bases, with 7 bases between them. CDR3 bases: TGTGCCAGCAGTTACTACGGAAGCTCCTACGAGCAGTACTTC. Encoded protein: CASSYYGSSYEQYF.

The chain combines TRBV7-6 with TRBJ1-6; TRBD1 matches at 7 bases. The CDR3 covers 16 residues. Trimming took 5 bases from V and 7 from J; bases not matched to a gene: 11. Germline V gene data show CDR1 as SGHVS and CDR2 as FNYEAQ. This chain's CDR3 is CASSPDREPRNSPLHF. CDR3 sequence (DNA): TGTGCCAGCAGCCCCGACAGGGAGCCAAGGAATTCACCCCTCCACTTT. Full variable domain (remainder filled in from reference TRBV7-6 and TRBJ1-6): GAGVSQSPRYKVTKRGQDVALRCDPISGHVSLYWYRQALGQGPEFLTYFNYEAQQDKSGLPNDRFSAERPEGSISTLTIQRTEQRDSAMYRCASSPDREPRNSPLHFGNGTRLTVT.

The chain recombines TRBV19 with TRBJ2-7; D ambiguous. V lost 7 bases and J 4 bases, leaving 14 bases between the germline ends. This CDR3 has 13 amino acids. The germline gives CDR1 LNHDA, CDR2 SQIVND (reference sequence). CDR3: CASTPTDDYEQYF. The CDR3 region has the DNA TGTGCCAGTACCCCCACGGACGATTACGAGCAGTACTTC.

The chain recombines TRBV4-1 with TRBJ1-6; D not certain. V dropped 0 bases and J dropped 9 bases, with 3 bases sitting between them. Germline loops: CDR1 MGHRA, CDR2 YSYEKL. CDR3 length: 12 residues. CDR3 loop: CASSQDRSPLHF. Here the CDR3 DNA reads TGCGCCAGCAGCCAAGATCGTTCACCCCTCCACTTT.

CDR3 region: CSASSGGPTLAYEQYF. The CDR3 DNA sequence: TGCAGTGCTAGTAGCGGGGGGCCGACTCTTGCCTACGAGCAGTACTTC. This chain connects TRBV20-1 to TRBJ2-7; 10 positions match TRBD2. The CDR3 covers 16 residues. V lost 3 bases to trimming and J lost 2 bases; unmatched junction nucleotides: 10. The V gene's germline CDR1 is DFQATT and CDR2 SNEGSKA (reference sequence).

The genes are TRBV28 and TRBJ1-6; D is unclear. The germline gives CDR1 MDHEN, CDR2 SYDVKM. The CDR3 runs to 18 residues. The V end lost 6 bases, the J end lost 0 bases, and 18 bases lay between the germline ends. The CDR3 is CASSRPLDGSSYNSPLHF. The CDR3 DNA reads as TGTGCCAGCAGCCGACCCTTGGACGGGAGCTCCTATAATTCACCCCTCCACTTT.